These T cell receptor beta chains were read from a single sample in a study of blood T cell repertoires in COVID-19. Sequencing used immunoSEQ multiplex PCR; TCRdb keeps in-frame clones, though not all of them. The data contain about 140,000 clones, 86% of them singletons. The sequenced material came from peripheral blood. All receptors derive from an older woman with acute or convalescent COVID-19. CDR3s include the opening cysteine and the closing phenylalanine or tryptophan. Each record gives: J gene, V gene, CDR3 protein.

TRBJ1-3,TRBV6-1,CASSEILSGNTIYF
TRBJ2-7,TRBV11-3,CASSSRRGQGYYEQYF
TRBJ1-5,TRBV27,CASSPDGGDGNQPQHF
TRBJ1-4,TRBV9,CASSVGGQGNEKLFF
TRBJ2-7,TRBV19,CASSTTQGSSYEQYF
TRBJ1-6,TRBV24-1,CATSDSRQGENSPLHF
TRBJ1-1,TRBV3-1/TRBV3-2,CASSLYGTGNGYAFF
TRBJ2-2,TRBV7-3,CASSFNWNTGELFF
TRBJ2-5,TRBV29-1,CSVEGTSGGFETQYF
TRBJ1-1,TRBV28,CASSDAGTGGGTEAFF
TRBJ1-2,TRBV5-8,CASSSPRGVNYGYTF
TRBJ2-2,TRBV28,CASRGRGRLFTGELFF
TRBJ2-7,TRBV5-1,CASSTGQGRTYEQYF
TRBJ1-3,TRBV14,CASSYSTGAGNTIYF
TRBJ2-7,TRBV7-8,CASSPTGGFPYEQYF
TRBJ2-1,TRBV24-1,CATSDSLAGGVNNEQFF
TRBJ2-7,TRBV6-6,CASARGEQYF
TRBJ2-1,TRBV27,CASSRRGTYNEQFF
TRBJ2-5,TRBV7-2,CASSLERLAKETQYF
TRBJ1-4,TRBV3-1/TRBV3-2,CASSHPGQGVMKLFF
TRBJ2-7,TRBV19,CASSLSGQIYGQYF
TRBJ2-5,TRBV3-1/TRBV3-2,CASSQREETQYF
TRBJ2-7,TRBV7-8,CASSLDRLDEQYF
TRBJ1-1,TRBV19,CASKQSNTEAFF
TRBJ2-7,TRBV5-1,CASSWDTNSYEQYF
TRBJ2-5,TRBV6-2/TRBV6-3,CASSPEETQYF
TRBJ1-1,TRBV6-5,CASSYSISGNTEAFF
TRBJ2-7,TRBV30,CAWSLPGSYEQYF
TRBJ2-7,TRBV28,CASSSGGTSYEQYF
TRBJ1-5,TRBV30,CAWGSGLLNQPQHF
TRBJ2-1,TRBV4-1,CASSPSPRAGADNEQFF
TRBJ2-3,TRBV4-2,CASSQASGTSVTDTQYF
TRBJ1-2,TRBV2,CASSEAGRVGGYTF
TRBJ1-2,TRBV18,CASSPPIGGWDYGYTF
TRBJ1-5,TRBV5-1,CASSLGEASQPQHF
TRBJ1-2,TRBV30,CAWAFGTGGYTF
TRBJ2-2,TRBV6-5,CASSTAVNTGELFF
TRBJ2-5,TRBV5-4,CASSKGLAGQETQYF
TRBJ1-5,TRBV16,CASSQQGDQPQHF
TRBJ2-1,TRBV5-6,CASSLPINRGRYNEQFF
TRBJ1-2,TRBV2,CASGRDSTYGYTF
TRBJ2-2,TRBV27,CASSLSAGWNTGELFF
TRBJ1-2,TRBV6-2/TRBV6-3,CASSLGGQINYGYTF
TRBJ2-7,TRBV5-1,CASSSDSSYEQYF
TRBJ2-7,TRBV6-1,CASSDVGGSAYEQYF
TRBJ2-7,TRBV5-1,CASSLDGFYEQYF
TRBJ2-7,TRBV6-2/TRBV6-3,CASSPRGGVAYEQYF
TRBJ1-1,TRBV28,CASSLSSPWARMNTEAFF
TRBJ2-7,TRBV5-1,CASSLPGNYEQYF
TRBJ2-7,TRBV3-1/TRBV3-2,CASSQRTGDSYEQYF